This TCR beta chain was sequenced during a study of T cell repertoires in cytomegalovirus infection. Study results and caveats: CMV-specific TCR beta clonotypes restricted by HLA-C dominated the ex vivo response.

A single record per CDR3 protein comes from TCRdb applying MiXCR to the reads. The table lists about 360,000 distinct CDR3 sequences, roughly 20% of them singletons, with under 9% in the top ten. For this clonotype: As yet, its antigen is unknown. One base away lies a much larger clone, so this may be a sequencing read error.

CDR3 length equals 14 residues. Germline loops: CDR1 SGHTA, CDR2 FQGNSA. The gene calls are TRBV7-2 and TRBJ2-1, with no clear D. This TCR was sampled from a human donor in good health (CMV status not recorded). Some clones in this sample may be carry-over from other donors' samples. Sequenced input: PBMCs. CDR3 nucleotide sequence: TGTGCCAGCAGCTTAAAGGTTCTCTACAATGTGCAGTTCTTC. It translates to CASSLKVLYNVQFF.